These T cell receptor beta chains were read from a single sample in a study of blood T cell repertoires in COVID-19. TCRdb's copy holds only in-frame clones and misses some; the assay was immunoSEQ multiplex PCR. This sample has roughly 270,000 clones, with about 85% found just once. The sequencing input was PBMCs or T cells enriched from blood (not recorded which). The receptors were sampled from a woman aged 50 to 60 who had recovered from COVID-19. CDR3s include the opening cysteine and the closing phenylalanine or tryptophan.

j_call,v_call,cdr3_aa
TRBJ1-5,TRBV30,CAWSAGQEYQPQHF
TRBJ1-2,TRBV7-4,CASSFSRDSQNEANYGYTF
TRBJ1-1,TRBV29-1,CSVAQGRNTEAFF
TRBJ2-2,TRBV6-1,CASSEQGDTGELFF
TRBJ1-2,TRBV7-2,CASSLVQGYGYTF
TRBJ1-3,TRBV9,CASSVYTGPGNTIYF
TRBJ1-2,TRBV7-5,CDYKFRVDFKF
TRBJ2-3,TRBV14,CASSHADTQYF
TRBJ1-5,TRBV11-2,CASKADSNQPQHF
TRBJ2-1,TRBV5-1,CASSLAPLAGGGEQFF
TRBJ1-3,TRBV28,CASRPTRPSGNTIYF
TRBJ2-1,TRBV28,CASRDGLAGGGPRTSYNEQFF
TRBJ1-2,TRBV5-4,CASGLDRGYTF
TRBJ2-3,TRBV18,CASSPVAPRSDTQYF
TRBJ1-6,TRBV9,CASSARSGRSPLHF
TRBJ2-7,TRBV9,CASSVGQGYHEQYF
TRBJ1-4,TRBV2,CASSPGQFNEKLFF
TRBJ1-2,TRBV5-1,CASSSGQGSYGYTF
TRBJ2-7,TRBV5-4,CASSLGIAGVNEQYF
TRBJ2-4,TRBV20-1,CSASLGGNIQYF
TRBJ1-6,TRBV19,CASRDSYSPLHF
TRBJ2-7,TRBV18,CASSPGLAGKITYEQYF
TRBJ2-6,TRBV28,CASRMGDSSGANVLTF
TRBJ2-6,TRBV27,CASSFREAAGANVLTF
TRBJ2-3,TRBV5-4,CASSLLAGGPTDTQYF
TRBJ1-2,TRBV28,CASSTTGGGNYGYTF
TRBJ2-3,TRBV5-1,CASSLGATSRPDTQYF
TRBJ1-1,TRBV29-1,CSVLRTGSNTEAFF
TRBJ1-4,TRBV30,CAWSAGTATEKLFF
TRBJ2-7,TRBV3-1/TRBV3-2,CASSPDREVGEQYF
TRBJ1-2,TRBV18,CASSPEPGGANYGYTF
TRBJ2-2,TRBV10-3,CAISRQGEETGELFF
TRBJ1-5,TRBV28,CASRGPKGGPNQPQHF
TRBJ1-2,TRBV2,CASKRFGGDGYTF
TRBJ1-1,TRBV5-4,CASSPGGGTEAFF
TRBJ2-5,TRBV7-2,CASSQPLAQETQYF
TRBJ1-5,TRBV10-2,CASSESRQYSNQPQHF
TRBJ2-7,TRBV30,CAWSVGRAFEQYF
TRBJ2-7,TRBV4-3,CASSPVRGDFSYEQYF
TRBJ2-5,TRBV7-2,CASNHMQETQYF
TRBJ1-5,TRBV28,CASSFSPRQPQHF
TRBJ2-1,TRBV19,CASSRAGASSYNEQFF
TRBJ1-2,TRBV7-2,CASSLDSYGYTF
TRBJ1-1,TRBV7-6,CASRSFEAEAFF
TRBJ2-5,TRBV29-1,CSVALTSSKTQYF
TRBJ2-2,TRBV5-1,CASSRNRDSSGGELFF
TRBJ1-4,TRBV15,CATSPIVWTGREKLFF
TRBJ1-1,TRBV5-1,CASSLGIRGSNTEAFF
TRBJ2-7,TRBV7-2,CASSLHFSGSYEQYF
TRBJ2-5,TRBV19,CASSISGTSGAETQYF